This entry lists 15 T cell receptor beta chains sequenced from one sample in a study of T cells in localized non-small cell lung cancer. Using immunoSEQ multiplex PCR, the repertoire was profiled, and TCRdb retains in-frame clones only, with some absent. Found here are 25,000 to 35,000 clones, roughly 87% of them singletons; the top ten hold 1.1%. Source: peripheral blood, taken before any cancer treatment. The receptor set was obtained from a woman aged 35 to 70 with stage I lung adenocarcinoma.

A single count supports this clone. This chain links TRBV21-1 with TRBJ2-2. TRBV21-1 is shown as a pseudogene. The CDR3 totals 12 residues. CDR3 sequence: CASSRKDGELFF. The CDR3 coding sequence is TGTGCCAGCAGCAGAAAGGACGGGGAGCTGTTTTTT.

The chain couples TRBV10-3 to TRBJ2-1; 10 bases are shared with TRBD1. Germline values: CDR1 ENHRY, CDR2 SYGVKD. V was clipped by 2 bases and J by 6 bases; unmatched bases: 7. The CDR3 totals 16 residues. CDR3: CAISERQGAKGNEQFF. The CDR3 DNA reads TGTGCCATCAGTGAGCGACAGGGGGCGAAGGGCAATGAGCAGTTCTTC.

The J gene is TRBJ1-3, the V gene TRBV10-1; D gene ambiguous. The CDR3 spans 14 residues. Germline assignment: CDR1 WNHNN and CDR2 SYGVQD (reference sequence). V was cut by 2 bases and J by 0 bases, with 5 bases left in between. The CDR3 sequence is CASSEGDSGNTIYF. CDR3 DNA sequence: TGCGCCAGCAGTGAGGGGGACTCTGGAAACACCATATATTTT.

The chain recombines TRBV5-6 with TRBJ1-2; no clear D. V lost 1 base and J lost 4, with 17 bases in between. In germline, CDR1 is SGHDT, CDR2 YYEEEE. The CDR3 contains 16 residues. The CDR3 nucleotides read TGTGCCAGCAGCTTGAAAGCCCGTTCCCCGGTCTATGGCTACACCTTC. It encodes CASSLKARSPVYGYTF. The variable domain in full, completed from reference TRBV5-6 and TRBJ1-2, reads DAGVTQSPTHLIKTRGQQVTLRCSPKSGHDTVSWYQQALGQGPQFIFQYYEEEERQRGNFPDRFSGHQFPNYSSELNVNALLLGDSALYLCASSLKARSPVYGYTFGSGTRLTVV.

J is TRBJ1-1 and V is TRBV11-2, with D tentatively TRBD1 (5 bases). The V gene lost 3 bases and the J gene lost 5 bases, with 13 bases spanning the gap. The CDR3 has 14 residues. CDR1 and CDR2 (germline): SGHAT, FQNNGV. CDR3 DNA: TGTGCCAGCAGCTTGGCAGGGAGGGAAACTGAAGCTTTCTTT. This translates into CASSLAGRETEAFF.

The CDR3 nucleotides read TGTGCCAGCAGAGATGACATCGGTAACACCTATGGCTACACCTTC. This encodes CASRDDIGNTYGYTF. The chain combines TRBV6-1 with TRBJ1-2; D unresolved. Between the trimmed V and J ends, which lost 6 bases and 4 bases, there was a span of 18 bases. CDR1 MNHNS and CDR2 SASEGT come from the germline V gene. There are 15 residues in the CDR3.

The chain employs TRBV9 and TRBJ1-3; TRBD1 agrees at 7 bases. Germline loops: CDR1 SGDLS, CDR2 YYNGEE. CDR3 length: 15 amino acids. V was clipped by 3 bases and J by 1 base; unmatched bases: 4. The CDR3 DNA follows: TGTGCCAGCAGCGCCCAGGGGGGATCTGGAAACACCATATATTTT. Protein sequence: CASSAQGGSGNTIYF. Using reference TRBV9 and TRBJ1-3 for the parts outside the CDR3, the full variable domain is DSGVTQTPKHLITATGQRVTLRCSPRSGDLSVYWYQQSLDQGLQFLIQYYNGEERAKGNILERFSAQQFPDLHSELNLSSLELGDSALYFCASSAQGGSGNTIYFGEGSWLTVV.

V gene TRBV11-3 combines with J gene TRBJ1-1; D unresolved. Germline CDR1 and CDR2: SGHNT and YENEEA. This CDR3 is built from 11 residues. The V gene lost 3 bases and the J gene lost 2 bases, with 1 base spanning the gap. The CDR3 reads CASSFNTEAFF. The CDR3 region has the DNA TGTGCCAGCAGCTTTAACACTGAAGCTTTCTTT.

The gene calls are TRBV28 and TRBJ1-2; D is possibly TRBD1 (5 bases). Trimming took 6 bases from V and 8 from J, leaving 22 bases between them. The CDR3 totals 15 residues. Germline V gives CDR1 MDHEN, CDR2 SYDVKM. CDR3 nucleotides: TGTGCCAGCAGGCCCTCAGGGCGTACGGGCTACGGCTACACCTTC. It yields the protein CASRPSGRTGYGYTF.

The V gene is TRBV5-4, the J gene TRBJ2-4, with 7 nucleotides matching TRBD2. Germline CDR1 reads SGHNT; CDR2 reads YYREEE (reference sequence). V dropped 4 bases and J dropped 3; count of bases not matched to a gene: 4. CDR3 length: 14 residues. CDR3 in amino acids: CASSTRGVKNIQYF. The CDR3 region has the DNA TGTGCCAGCAGCACCCGGGGGGTCAAAAACATTCAGTACTTC.

The V gene is TRBV19, the J gene TRBJ1-1; D not certain. This CDR3 comprises 12 residues. With 7 bases removed from V and 1 base from J, the gap between germline ends came to 7 bases. CDR1 and CDR2 (germline): LNHDA, SQIVND (reference sequence). CDR3 sequence (DNA): TGTGCCAGTAAGTTACAGAACACTGAAGCTTTCTTT. Protein sequence: CASKLQNTEAFF.

Concerning this clone itself: Sequence at one end of the junction differs from germline and may be a read error. The chain carries TRBV6-1 and TRBJ1-1, with no clear D. Germline values: CDR1 MNHNS, CDR2 SASEGT. CDR3 length: 15 amino acids. This CDR3 is CASSEGSVPNTEAFF. DNA for the CDR3: TGTGCCAGCAGCGAAGGGTCAGTCCCGAACACTGAAGCTTTCTTT.

The V gene is TRBV5-6, the J gene TRBJ2-7; possibly TRBD1 or TRBD2 for D (5 bases each). Germline assignment: CDR1 SGHDT and CDR2 YYEEEE. V was shortened by 4 bases and J by 7 bases, with 15 bases between the two germline ends. The CDR3 totals 13 residues. In DNA form, the CDR3 reads TGTGCCAGCAGCCAGTCCGGGACCTGGGAGCAGTACTTC. Amino acids: CASSQSGTWEQYF.

This clone was detected only a few times. This chain joins TRBV6-5 and TRBJ1-1; 7 nucleotides align to TRBD1. From germline, CDR1 is MNHEY and CDR2 SVGAGI. Losses at the gene ends were 8 bases for V and 4 bases for J; bases not matched to a gene: 7. The CDR3 runs 13 residues. This CDR3 is CASHQGEGTEAFF. The CDR3 nucleotides read TGTGCCAGCCACCAGGGGGAGGGCACTGAAGCTTTCTTT.

The CDR3 nucleotides are TGTGCCACCAGCAGAACGCCAGGGGGCGCCGGCTATGGCTACACCTTC. The encoded protein is CATSRTPGGAGYGYTF. The chain carries TRBV15 and TRBJ1-2; 8 bases line up with TRBD1. The length of the CDR3 is 16 residues. Germline V gene lookup returns CDR1 LNHNV and CDR2 YYDKDF (reference sequence). The V and J ends lost 2 bases and 4 bases, in that order; junction bases with no gene match: 9.